This T cell receptor beta chain was profiled in a study of cytomegalovirus exposure and HLA in healthy donors. General study points: According to an earlier analysis, most TCR beta V segments yielded productive rearrangements about 87% or about 30% of the time. In a later analysis, TCR beta V- and J-gene trimming was associated with a missense DCLRE1C variant. Most likely, a cluster of highly shared sequence variants arose as a sequencing artifact.

The PCR was carried out with 60 Vbeta primers and 13 Jbeta primers. The method was immunoSEQ multiplex PCR; TCRdb's version includes in-frame clones alone and lacks a portion of them. The sample lists 99,000 or so clones, 70% to 85% occurring once. This clone was seen only a few times. Its target is unknown. CDR3 size: 15 residues. The V segment lost 2 bases and the J segment 7 bases; nucleotides outside the gene matches: 6. Germline CDR1 reads WNHNN; CDR2 reads SYGVQD (reference sequence). The chain uses TRBV10-1 and TRBJ2-1, with 9 positions matching TRBD2. Sequenced material: PBMCs. The clonotype originates from a young woman in good health and CMV-seropositive. CDR3 region: CASSEGLAKKNEQFF. The CDR3 nucleotides are TGCGCCAGCAGTGAGGGACTAGCGAAGAAAAATGAGCAGTTCTTC.